Below, one T cell receptor beta chain is given with its context. The antigen is not known. Profiled with immunoSEQ multiplex PCR; TCRdb holds only in-frame clones, not every one. The profile shows about 150,000 clones, around 92% of them singletons. V lost 2 bases and J lost 2, with 10 bases in between. There are 14 residues in the CDR3. CDR1 and CDR2 (germline): MNHEY, SVGAGI. This entry comes from a study of T cell responses to AZD1222 COVID-19 vaccine. Study findings and constraints: When two AZD1222 doses had been given, Spike-specific TCR breadth and depth rose.

The sequencing used peripheral blood, collected 28 days after the second AZD1222 dose. This sequence originates from an adult who received the AZD1222 COVID-19 vaccine. The V gene is TRBV6-5, the J gene TRBJ2-7; unclear D gene. DNA for the CDR3: TGTGCCAGCAGTTACCAGGTGGCGACCTACGAGCAGTACTTC. Amino acids: CASSYQVATYEQYF.